This TCR beta chain was found in a study of blood T cell repertoires in COVID-19. The wider study: Researchers got acute and convalescent COVID-19 samples from the United States, Italy and Spain. Sources were T cells, B-cell-depleted T cells, or PBMCs; the material itself was cDNA or gDNA.

Authors' analysis steps: Estimates of nucleated cell counts were drawn from the amplification of reference gene primers. Assay used: immunoSEQ multiplex PCR; TCRdb lists only in-frame clones, some missing. The DNA gave D and trimming, while V, J and clone size come from that table. The repertoire holds approximately 110,000 clones, approximately 90% seen once, with around 4.5% in the top ten. V dropped 0 bases and J dropped 4 bases, with 8 bases sitting between them. CDR1 SGHRS and CDR2 YFSETQ come from the germline V gene. The CDR3 is 14 amino acids. The chain has TRBV5-1 and TRBJ2-1; D is unresolved. The sequence derives from a woman aged 50 to 65 with acute or convalescent COVID-19. Specimen: peripheral blood. CDR3 region: CASSLGALYNEQFF. CDR3 bases: TGCGCCAGCAGCTTGGGGGCCCTATACAATGAGCAGTTCTTC.